This T cell receptor (beta chain) was observed in a study of blood T cell repertoires in COVID-19 (dated by TCRdb to the early 2020s). General notes on the study: Samples from collaborators originated in the United States, Italy and Spain and spanned both the acute and convalescent phases of COVID-19. Where available, HLA class I and class II types were taken from metadata supplied by the sample provider and were not determined by assay-based typing. Sample metadata almost always included a de-identified subject ID, COVID-19 status, age in years and sex. The repertoires were released in a freely available public database intended as a resource for research on the immune response to SARS-CoV-2. The samples were drawn from the first 160 participants of the ongoing ImmuneRACE study and from 1,254 subjects provided by 6 global collaborators. The dataset comprised deeply sampled blood TCRbeta repertoires from subjects exposed to, actively infected with, or recovered from COVID-19. The prospective study material was composed of cDNA or gDNA derived from T cells, B-cell-depleted T cells, or PBMCs. Points the paper makes about the study in general: The quantity of clinical and demographic metadata differed by source and by participant and was supplied without curation.

TCRbeta CDR3 regions were amplified from genomic DNA using the immunoSEQ Assay, a bias-controlled multiplex PCR. On the authors' methods: The number of nucleated cells in each sample was estimated from the amplification of reference gene primers within the assay. To quantify the absolute abundance of each unique TCRbeta CDR3 rearrangement, sequence reads were collapsed and filtered. For each sample, productive Simpson clonality was calculated by taking the square root of Simpson's diversity index across productive rearrangements. TCRdb mirrors the immuneACCESS table, restricted to in-frame sequences. Some clones are absent from its copies; in checked studies, under half trace to an unresolved V gene, and the reason for the others is unknown. The DNA was the basis for D and trimming; V, J and clone size are from that table. The sample table contains hundreds of thousands of clones; only one count was recorded for about 91% of them. Together, the top ten hold roughly 1% of the sample.

Compared with germline, V lacks 4 bases and J lacks 9 bases; bases without a gene match: 15. The CDR3 spans 16 residues, from the cysteine through the phenylalanine. Kept here is only the CDR3 DNA, which spans 48 bases and is read in frame from base 1. Taken from the germline V gene (reference sequence), the CDR1 and CDR2 loops are SGHAT and FQDESV. In Seattle, one collaborating source enrolled patients while the infection was active and tracked those patients longitudinally over the course of disease. Each collaborating institution followed its own protocols to collect whole blood in K2EDTA tubes. For TCRbeta analysis, collaborators shipped samples as frozen whole blood, isolated PBMCs, or DNA extracted from either of those sample types. Concerning this clone itself: The clone's antigen remains unknown. Base qualities are not provided; no much larger clone lies one nucleotide away.

This receptor was identified in a man younger than 35 with COVID-19, enrolled during active disease. The chain is encoded by TRBV11-1 joined to TRBJ2-1; 7 central nucleotides agree with TRBD2. Sequencing input: peripheral blood. The bases read TGTGCCAGCAGCTCCTGGGGGGGGATGGTTCTAGTTGAGCAGTTCTTC. Its product reads: CASSSWGGMVLVEQFF.